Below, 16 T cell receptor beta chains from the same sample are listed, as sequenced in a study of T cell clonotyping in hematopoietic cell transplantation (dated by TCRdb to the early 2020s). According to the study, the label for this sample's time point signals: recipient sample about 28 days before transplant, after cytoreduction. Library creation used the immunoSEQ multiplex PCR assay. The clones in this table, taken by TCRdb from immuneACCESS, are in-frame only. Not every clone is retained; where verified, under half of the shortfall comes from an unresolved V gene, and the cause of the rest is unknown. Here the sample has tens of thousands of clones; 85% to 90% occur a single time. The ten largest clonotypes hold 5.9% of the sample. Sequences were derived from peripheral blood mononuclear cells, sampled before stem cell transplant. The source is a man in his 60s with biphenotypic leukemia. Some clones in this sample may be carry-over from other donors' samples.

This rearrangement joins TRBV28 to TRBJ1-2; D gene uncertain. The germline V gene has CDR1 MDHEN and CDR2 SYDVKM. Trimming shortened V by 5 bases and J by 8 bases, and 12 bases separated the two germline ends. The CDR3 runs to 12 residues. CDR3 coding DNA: TGTGCCAGCAGTCTAGCGGGTGAAGGCTACACCTTC. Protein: CASSLAGEGYTF.

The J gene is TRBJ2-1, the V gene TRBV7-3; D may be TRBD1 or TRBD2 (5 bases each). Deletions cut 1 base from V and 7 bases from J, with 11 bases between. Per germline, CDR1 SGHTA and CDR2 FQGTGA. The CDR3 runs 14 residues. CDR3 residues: CASSLIGTGNEQFF. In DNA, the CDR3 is TGTGCCAGCAGCTTAATCGGGACCGGTAATGAGCAGTTCTTC.

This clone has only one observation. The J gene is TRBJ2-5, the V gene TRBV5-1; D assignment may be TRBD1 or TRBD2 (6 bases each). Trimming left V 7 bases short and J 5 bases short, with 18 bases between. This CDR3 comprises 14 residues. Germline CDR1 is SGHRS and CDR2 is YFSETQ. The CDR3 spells CASSAGHQEETQYF. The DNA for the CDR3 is TGCGCCAGCTCCGCGGGACACCAAGAGGAGACCCAGTACTTC.

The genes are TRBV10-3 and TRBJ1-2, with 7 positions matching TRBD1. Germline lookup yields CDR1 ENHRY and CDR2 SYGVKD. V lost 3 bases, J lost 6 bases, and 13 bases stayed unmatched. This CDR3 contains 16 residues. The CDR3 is CAISDLTGNIVDGYTF. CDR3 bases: TGTGCCATCAGTGACCTGACAGGGAATATAGTAGATGGCTACACCTTC.

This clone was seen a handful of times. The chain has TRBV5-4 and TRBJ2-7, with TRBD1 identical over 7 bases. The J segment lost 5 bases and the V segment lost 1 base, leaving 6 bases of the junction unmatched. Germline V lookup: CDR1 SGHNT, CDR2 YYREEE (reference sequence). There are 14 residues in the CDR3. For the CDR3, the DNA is TGTGCCAGCAGCTTGAGAGGGGGCCCCAACGAGCAGTACTTC. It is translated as CASSLRGGPNEQYF.

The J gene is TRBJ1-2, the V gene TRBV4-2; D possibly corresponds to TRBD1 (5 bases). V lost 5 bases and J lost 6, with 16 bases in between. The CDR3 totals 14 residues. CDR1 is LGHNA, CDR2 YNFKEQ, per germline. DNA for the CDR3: TGTGCCAGCAGCGAATTTCGACAGAGACATGGCTACACCTTC. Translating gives CASSEFRQRHGYTF.

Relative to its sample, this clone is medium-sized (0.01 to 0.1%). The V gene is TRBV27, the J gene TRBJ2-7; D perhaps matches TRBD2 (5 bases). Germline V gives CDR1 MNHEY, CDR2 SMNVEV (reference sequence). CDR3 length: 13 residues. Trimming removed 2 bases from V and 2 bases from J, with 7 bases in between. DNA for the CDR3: TGTGCCAGCAGTTTACTGGGAGCCTACGAGCAGTACTTC. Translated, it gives CASSLLGAYEQYF.

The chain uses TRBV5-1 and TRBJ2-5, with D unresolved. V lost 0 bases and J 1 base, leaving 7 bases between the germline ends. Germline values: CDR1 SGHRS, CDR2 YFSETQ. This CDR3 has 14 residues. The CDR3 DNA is TGCGCCAGCAGCTTGGGGACGACCCAAGAGACCCAGTACTTC. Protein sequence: CASSLGTTQETQYF.

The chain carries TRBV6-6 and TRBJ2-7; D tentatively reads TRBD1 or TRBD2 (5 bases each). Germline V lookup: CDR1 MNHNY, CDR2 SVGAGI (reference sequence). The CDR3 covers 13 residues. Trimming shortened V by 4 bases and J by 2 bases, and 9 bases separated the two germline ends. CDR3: CASSWGFPYEQYF. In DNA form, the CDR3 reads TGTGCCAGCAGTTGGGGGTTCCCCTACGAGCAGTACTTC.

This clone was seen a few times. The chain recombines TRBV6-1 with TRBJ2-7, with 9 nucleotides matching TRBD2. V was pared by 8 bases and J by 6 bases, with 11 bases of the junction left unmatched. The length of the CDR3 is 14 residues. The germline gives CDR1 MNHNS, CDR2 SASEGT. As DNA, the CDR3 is TGTGCCAGCTGTAGCGGGAGTTGGGGCTCCGAGCAGTACTTC. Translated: CASCSGSWGSEQYF.

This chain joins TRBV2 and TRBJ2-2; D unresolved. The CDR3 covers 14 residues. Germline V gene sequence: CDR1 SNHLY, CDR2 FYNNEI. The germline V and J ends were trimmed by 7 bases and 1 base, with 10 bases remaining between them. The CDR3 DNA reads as TGTGCCAGCAAACCGGGCCTGAACACCGGGGAGCTGTTTTTT. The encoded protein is CASKPGLNTGELFF. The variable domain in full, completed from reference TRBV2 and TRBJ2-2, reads EPEVTQTPSHQVTQMGQEVILRCVPISNHLYFYWYRQILGQKVEFLVSFYNNEISEKSEIFDDQFSVERPDGSNFTLKIRSTKLEDSAMYFCASKPGLNTGELFFGEGSRLTVL.

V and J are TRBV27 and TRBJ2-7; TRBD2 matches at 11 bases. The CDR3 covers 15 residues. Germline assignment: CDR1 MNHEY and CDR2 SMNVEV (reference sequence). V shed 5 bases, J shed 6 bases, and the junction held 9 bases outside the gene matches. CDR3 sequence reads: CASSPRSGTSGEQYF. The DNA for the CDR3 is TGTGCCAGCAGTCCCAGATCCGGGACTAGCGGCGAGCAGTACTTC.

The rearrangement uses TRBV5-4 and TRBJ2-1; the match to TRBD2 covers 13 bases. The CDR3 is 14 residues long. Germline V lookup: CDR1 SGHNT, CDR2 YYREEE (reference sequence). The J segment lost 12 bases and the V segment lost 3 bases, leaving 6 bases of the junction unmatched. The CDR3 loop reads CASSSGLAGRRQFF. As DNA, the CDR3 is TGTGCCAGCAGCTCGGGACTAGCGGGAAGGCGGCAGTTCTTC.

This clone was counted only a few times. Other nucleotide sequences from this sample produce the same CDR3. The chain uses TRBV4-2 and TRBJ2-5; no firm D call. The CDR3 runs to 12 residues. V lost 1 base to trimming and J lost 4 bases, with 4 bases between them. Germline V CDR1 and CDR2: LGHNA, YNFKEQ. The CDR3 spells CASSQAGETQYF. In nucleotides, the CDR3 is TGTGCCAGCAGCCAAGCAGGAGAGACCCAGTACTTC.

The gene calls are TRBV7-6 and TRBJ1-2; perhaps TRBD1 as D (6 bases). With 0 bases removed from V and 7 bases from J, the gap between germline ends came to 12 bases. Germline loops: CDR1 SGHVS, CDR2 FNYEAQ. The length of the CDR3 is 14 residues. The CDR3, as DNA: TGTGCCAGCAGCTTAGCGTCGGGGGCGGGTGGCTACACCTTC. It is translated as CASSLASGAGGYTF.

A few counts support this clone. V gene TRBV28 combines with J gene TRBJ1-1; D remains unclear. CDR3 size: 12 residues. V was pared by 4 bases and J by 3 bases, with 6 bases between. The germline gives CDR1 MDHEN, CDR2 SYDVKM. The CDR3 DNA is TGTGCCAGCAGTTACAGAGACACTGAAGCTTTCTTT. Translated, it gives CASSYRDTEAFF.